This entry is about one TCR beta chain. Its antigen is unidentified. At one end the junction does not follow the germline gene, possibly because of a read error. The data originate from a study of PD-1 blockade in classical Hodgkin lymphoma. Whole-study findings and limits: Relapsed/refractory patients reportedly had the lowest baseline TCR diversity, below newly diagnosed patients, who were below healthy donors. Patients newly diagnosed and complete responders had comparable baseline diversity. Those starting nivolumab under 1 year post-ASCT were excluded.

TCRdb keeps only in-frame clones here, not all; method: immunoSEQ multiplex PCR. The sample gives fewer than 20,000 clones, approximately 79% of which show up once; 24% is in the top ten. Germline CDR1 SNHLY, CDR2 FYNNEI. The CDR3 totals 13 residues. Every one of the patients relapsed after autologous stem cell transplantation (brentuximab vedotin exposure was variable). The gene calls are TRBV2 and TRBJ2-7, with TRBD2 matching 9 bases. The TCR sequence derives from a human donor with classical Hodgkin lymphoma. Sequencing was performed on peripheral blood mononuclear cells (PBMCs), taken at baseline. The DNA for the CDR3 is TGTGCCAGCACGCGGGAGCGGGAGGTCGAGCAGCACTTC. Translating gives CASTREREVEQHF.